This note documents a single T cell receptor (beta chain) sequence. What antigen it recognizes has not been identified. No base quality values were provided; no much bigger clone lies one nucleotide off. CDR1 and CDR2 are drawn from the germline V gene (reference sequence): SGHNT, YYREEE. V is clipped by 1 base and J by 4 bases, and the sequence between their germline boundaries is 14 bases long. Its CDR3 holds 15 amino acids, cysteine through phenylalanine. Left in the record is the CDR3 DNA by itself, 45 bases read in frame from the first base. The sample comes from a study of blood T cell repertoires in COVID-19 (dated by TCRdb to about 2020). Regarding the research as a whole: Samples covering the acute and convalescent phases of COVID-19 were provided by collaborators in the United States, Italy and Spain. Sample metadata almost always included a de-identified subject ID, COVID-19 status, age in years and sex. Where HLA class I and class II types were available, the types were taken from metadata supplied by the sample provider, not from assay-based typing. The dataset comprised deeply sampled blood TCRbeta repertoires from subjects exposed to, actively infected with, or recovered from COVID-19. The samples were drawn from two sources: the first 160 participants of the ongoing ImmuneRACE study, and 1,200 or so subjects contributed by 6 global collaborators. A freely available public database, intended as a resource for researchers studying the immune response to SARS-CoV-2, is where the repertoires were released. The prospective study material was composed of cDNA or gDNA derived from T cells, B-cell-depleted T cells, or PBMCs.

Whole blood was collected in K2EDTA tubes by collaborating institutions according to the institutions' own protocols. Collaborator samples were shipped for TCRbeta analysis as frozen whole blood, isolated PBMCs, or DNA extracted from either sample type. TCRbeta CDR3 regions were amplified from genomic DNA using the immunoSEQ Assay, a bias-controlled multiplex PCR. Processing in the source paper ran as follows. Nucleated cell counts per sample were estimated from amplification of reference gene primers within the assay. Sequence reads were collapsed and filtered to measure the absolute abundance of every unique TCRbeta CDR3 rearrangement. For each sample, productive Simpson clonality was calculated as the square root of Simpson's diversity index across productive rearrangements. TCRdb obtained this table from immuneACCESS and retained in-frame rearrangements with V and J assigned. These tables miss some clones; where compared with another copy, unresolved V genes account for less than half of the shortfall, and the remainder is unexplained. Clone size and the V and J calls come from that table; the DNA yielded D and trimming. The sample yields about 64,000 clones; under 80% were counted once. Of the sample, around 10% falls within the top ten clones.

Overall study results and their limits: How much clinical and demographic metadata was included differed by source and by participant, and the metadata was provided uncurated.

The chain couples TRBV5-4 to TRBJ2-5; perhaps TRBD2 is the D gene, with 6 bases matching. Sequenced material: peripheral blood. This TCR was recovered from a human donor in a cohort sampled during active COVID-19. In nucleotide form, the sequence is TGTGCCAGCAGCTTGTCACGGCGGGATGGAGAGACCCAGTACTTC. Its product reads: CASSLSRRDGETQYF.